The TCR beta chain under discussion was sequenced for a study of human T cells and chemical hapten exposure. Deletions cut 4 bases from V and 4 bases from J, with 10 bases between. The germline V gene has CDR1 SQVTM and CDR2 ANQGSEA. This CDR3 is built from 12 residues. TCRdb reprocessed the RACE reads via MiXCR and lists one record per CDR3 protein. The sample has tens of thousands of distinct CDR3 sequences; 10% are singletons. Time point in this sample: patch test 2, 6 weeks after DPC sensitization. The sample's treatment: therapeutic diphenylcyclopropenone sensitization with weekly scalp DPC. The sequencing here drew on whole blood, taken in connection with sensitization to the hapten diphenylcyclopropenone (DPC). The source is a woman aged 50 to 60 with alopecia areata. Some clones in this sample may be carry-over from other donors' samples. The V call is TRBV29-1, the J call TRBJ1-2; D possibly corresponds to TRBD1 (5 bases). The CDR3 is CSVVAGGYGYTF. The CDR3 DNA sequence: TGCAGCGTTGTTGCTGGGGGCTATGGCTACACCTTC.